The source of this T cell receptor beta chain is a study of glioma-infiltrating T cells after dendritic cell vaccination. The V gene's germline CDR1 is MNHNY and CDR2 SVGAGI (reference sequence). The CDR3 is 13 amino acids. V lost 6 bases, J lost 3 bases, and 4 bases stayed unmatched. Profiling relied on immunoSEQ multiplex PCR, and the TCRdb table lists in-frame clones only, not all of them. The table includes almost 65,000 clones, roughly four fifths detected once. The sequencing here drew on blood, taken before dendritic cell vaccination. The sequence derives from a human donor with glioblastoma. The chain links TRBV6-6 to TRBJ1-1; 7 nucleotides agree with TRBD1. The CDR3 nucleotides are TGTGCCAGCAGGGGCCAGGGGGACACTGAAGCTTTCTTT. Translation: CASRGQGDTEAFF.